These T cell receptor beta chains were read from a single sample in a study of tumor-infiltrating lymphocytes in primary liver carcinoma. TCRdb processed the multiplex PCR reads anew with MiXCR; each CDR3 protein has one entry. The profile covers 180,000 or so distinct CDR3 sequences, with 50% to 75% appearing a single time and around 74% taken by the ten largest. The sample consisted of peripheral blood. The source is a man aged 35 to 55 with primary liver carcinoma and hepatitis B virus infection. Each CDR3 is given with its conserved first and last residue. A D gene is named only where the DNA matches it firmly. Only some rows state a clone size, as once, few, many or a class for expanded clones.

j_call d_call v_call clone_size cdr3_aa cdr3_nt
TRBJ2-1 TRBD1 TRBV6-6 NA CASSRTQGPYNEQFF TGTGCCAGCAGTCGTACACAGGGGCCGTACAATGAGCAGTTCTTC
TRBJ2-3 NA TRBV11-1 NA CVSSLWTETRTQYF TGTGTCAGCAGCCTGTGGACAGAAACACGTACGCAGTATTTT
TRBJ1-6 NA TRBV12-3/TRBV12-4 NA CASSPQMESPLHF TGTGCCAGCAGTCCCCAAATGGAGTCACCCCTCCACTTT
TRBJ2-3 NA TRBV4-1 NA CASREQETDTQYF TGCGCCAGCAGGGAGCAGGAAACAGATACGCAGTATTTT
TRBJ2-3 NA TRBV11-3 NA CASSSAGASIDTQCF TGTGCCAGCAGCAGCGCGGGGGCTAGCATAGATACGCAGTGTTTT
TRBJ2-1 TRBD2 TRBV7-8 NA CASSLGLAEAGEQFF TGTGCCAGCAGCTTAGGGCTAGCGGAAGCGGGTGAGCAGTTCTTC
TRBJ1-5 NA TRBV12-3/TRBV12-4 NA CASSRDQNQPQHF TGTGCCAGCAGCAGAGACCAGAATCAGCCCCAGCATTTT
TRBJ1-1 TRBD1 TRBV6-1 NA CTTDRGNTEAFF TGTACCACCGACAGGGGGAACACTGAAGCTTTCTTT
TRBJ2-7 NA TRBV11-2 once CASSLPTGTSYEQYF TGTGCCAGCAGCCTGCCTACCGGGACGTCCTACGAGCAGTACTTC
TRBJ2-1 NA TRBV11-2 many CASSPGTSPQFF TGTGCCAGCAGCCCTGGGACCTCCCCGCAGTTCTTC
TRBJ1-4 TRBD1 TRBV29-1 NA CSVSDRAAEKLFF TGCAGCGTTTCGGACAGGGCGGCTGAAAAACTGTTTTTT
TRBJ2-4 NA TRBV11-2 NA CAISLEWWVRSKNIQYF TGTGCCATCAGCTTAGAGTGGTGGGTCAGATCCAAAAACATTCAGTACTTC
TRBJ1-5 NA TRBV10-3 few CAISEGGGINQPQHF TGTGCCATCAGTGAGGGTGGGGGTATCAATCAGCCCCAGCATTTT
TRBJ2-3 NA TRBV29-1 NA CSVLKGADTQYF TGCAGCGTCCTGAAGGGGGCAGATACGCAGTATTTT
TRBJ2-7 NA TRBV9 NA CASSPGQNPYEQYF TGTGCCAGTAGTCCGGGACAAAATCCCTACGAGCAGTACTTC
TRBJ1-1 NA TRBV6-5 NA CASNRGFGTEAFF TGTGCCAGCAACCGGGGGTTCGGCACTGAAGCTTTCTTT
TRBJ2-1 TRBD2 TRBV10-3 NA CAISGGLADNEQFF TGTGCCATCAGTGGGGGACTAGCGGACAATGAGCAGTTCTTC
TRBJ2-7 TRBD1 TRBV12-3/TRBV12-4 NA CASSPGQWPHEQYF TGTGCCAGCAGCCCGGGACAGTGGCCCCACGAGCAGTACTTC